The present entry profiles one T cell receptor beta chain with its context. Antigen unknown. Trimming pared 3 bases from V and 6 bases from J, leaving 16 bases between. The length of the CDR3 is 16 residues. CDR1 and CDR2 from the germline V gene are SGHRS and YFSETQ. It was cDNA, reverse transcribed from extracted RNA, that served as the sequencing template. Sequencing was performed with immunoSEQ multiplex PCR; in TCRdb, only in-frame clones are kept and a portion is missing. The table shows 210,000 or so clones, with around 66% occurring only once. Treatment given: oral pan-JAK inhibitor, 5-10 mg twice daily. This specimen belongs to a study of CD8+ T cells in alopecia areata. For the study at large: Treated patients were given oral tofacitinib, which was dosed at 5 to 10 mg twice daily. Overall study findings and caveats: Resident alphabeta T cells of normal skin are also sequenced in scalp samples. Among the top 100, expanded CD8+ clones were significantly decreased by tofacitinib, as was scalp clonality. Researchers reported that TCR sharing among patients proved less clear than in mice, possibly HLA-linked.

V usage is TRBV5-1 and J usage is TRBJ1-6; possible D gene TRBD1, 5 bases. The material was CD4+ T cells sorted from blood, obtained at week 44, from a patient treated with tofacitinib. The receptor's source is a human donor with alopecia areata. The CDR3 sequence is CASSSEPGSLNSPLHF. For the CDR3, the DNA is TGCGCCAGCAGCTCGGAACCAGGGTCGCTTAATTCACCCCTCCACTTT.